This T cell receptor (beta chain) came from a study of cytomegalovirus exposure and HLA in healthy donors (dated by TCRdb to the late 2010s). For the study in its entirety: An earlier analysis of approximately 640 of the donors reported roughly 300 Gb of sequence data and around 120 million unique TCR beta sequences from about 179 million T cells. The study was designed to test whether signatures of past pathogen exposure could be identified by cataloging public T cell receptors. The number of donors typed differed by locus, with about 629-640 for A, B, C, DRB1 and DQB1, over 500 for DQA1, 600 to 610 for DPA1, and roughly 450 for DPB1. The study combined high-throughput TCR immunosequencing, statistical association of individual TCRs with disease status, and machine learning to predict cytomegalovirus infection status. Because of strong linkage in the cohort, roughly 5 DR-DQ haplotypes were treated as single units for association and clustering. Among the roughly 400 genotyped donors, around 81% belonged to the genetic ancestry cluster associated with self-reported Caucasian donors. Genome-wide SNP genotypes for about 65% of the roughly 670 donors were used in a later genetic analysis, which treated that subset as a discovery cohort. In an earlier analysis of a few hundred of the donors, high-throughput TCR beta sequencing was used to judge whether each TCR beta V gene segment behaved as functional or pseudogenic. Donor age, sex, ethnicity and CMV serostatus were collected together with the repertoire data. Class I and class II HLA loci were covered by the typing at four-digit resolution. The T cell repertoires of around 730 subjects were profiled by immunosequencing and related to cytomegalovirus serostatus. Every discovery cohort repertoire had been produced on one sequencing platform. To study patterns of TCR occurrence, a later analysis re-analyzed previously published TCR beta repertoires from several hundred donors and added high-resolution HLA genotyping. Among over 350 genotyped donors of the cohort, an average of approximately 240,000 unique TCR beta nucleotide sequences were sequenced per donor, roughly 20% of them non-productive. The later analysis used no new phenotypic data to find candidate immune exposures, relying instead on TCR beta sequences and their occurrence across donors. In addition to the first cohort of 666 subjects, a separate validation cohort of some 120 different subjects was used. Around 300 gigabases of sequencing data and some 85 million unique TCR sequences were included in an early release covering 500 to 750 HLA-typed donors.

Results and caveats for the whole study, not just this receptor: Strong co-occurrence of HLA alleles, especially DR and DQ, made assigning TCR associations to individual alleles difficult. The earlier analysis of some 560 of the donors excluded roughly 17 rarely observed V segments, including chromosome 9 orphons, because counts were too low. A later analysis found that TCR association rates varied across HLA loci, with DRB1 alleles showing the most associated TCRs and HLA-C alleles the fewest. A group of highly shared sequence variants was considered likely to be a technical artifact of the sequencing pipeline. Linkage disequilibrium might explain the correlated functional status among segregating V segments, but an unknown experimental factor could not be excluded. According to the authors, the approach could potentially be generalized to other disease states and immunological phenotypes. A later analysis found that most CMV-associated TCR beta chains appeared HLA-restricted, with HLA associations seemingly driven largely by CMV exposure. In an earlier analysis of more than 500 of the donors, most TCR beta V segments appeared in productive rearrangements about 90% or about 30% of the time, broadly matching IMGT annotations. Cytomegalovirus status was reported to be diagnosed by the classifier with high specificity and sensitivity in both the original and validation cohorts. Sequencing depth was assumed to be roughly uniform across donors in the presence/absence analyses, though that assumption may not hold. This cohort had only TCR beta chains sequenced, and the lack of alpha or paired-chain data limited which features could be detected. Immune exposure information for the cohort was limited to CMV serostatus. Most TCR sequences were observed very rarely across donors, whereas some public TCRs were present in many individuals. A further reported finding was that TCR beta sequences accurately predicted the HLA-A and HLA-B alleles for most subjects in the first cohort. A later analysis found that HLA-associated TCR beta chains were more clonally expanded and had lower generation probabilities than equally common non-associated chains. The study listed 150 to 200 TCR beta chains as associated with cytomegalovirus. Specific HLA alleles were associated with 18,000 or so TCR beta sequences at a false discovery rate of 0.05 in a later analysis. An association between a missense DCLRE1C variant and V-gene and J-gene trimming of TCR beta chains was found in a later genetic analysis and replicated in an independent cohort. Three of the identified cytomegalovirus-associated TCR beta chains were confirmed in vitro to be specific for cytomegalovirus antigens. A later genetic analysis reported fewer N-insertions in productive TCRs among donors in an Asian-associated ancestry cluster than the roughly 700-donor mean. Several of the top co-occurrence clusters appeared to be linked to parvovirus B19, influenza, CMV and Epstein-Barr virus, according to a later analysis. Because HLA typing was missing for some donors at each locus, association tests included only the typed subset.

The cohort comprised 550 to 700 healthy bone marrow donors. At the time of sampling, all cohort members were nominally healthy, though unrecorded immune exposures were likely present. The donor tested CMV seropositive and was one of the 289 seropositive cohort members. Every donor gave a peripheral blood sample, and the peripheral blood mononuclear cells from that sample were used for TCR beta sequencing. The Qiagen DNeasy Blood Extraction Kit was used to extract genomic DNA from the blood cell samples. Libraries came from the immunoSEQ multiplex PCR assay. For the multiplex PCR, a mixture combining 60 forward primers for TCR Vbeta segments and 13 reverse primers for TCR Jbeta segments was used. The CDR3 region of rearranged TCR beta genes was amplified from genomic DNA by a multiplex PCR assay. The amplified TCR beta libraries were sequenced on the Illumina HiSeq System as 87-base-pair reads. The study's processing was this. A later analysis counted approximately 74 million unique TCR beta chains across the 666 repertoires, and approximately 11 million of these chains were shared by at least two donors. Raw reads were error-corrected and collapsed into unique sequences by a nearest-neighbor algorithm in which closely related sequences were merged to remove PCR and sequencing errors. Alignment of CDR3 sequences to IMGT reference sequences was used to assign V, D and J gene segments. For a sequence to be retained, a match of at least six nucleotides to both a V gene segment and a J gene segment was required. Rearrangements were classified as productive when the CDR3 lacked stop codons and remained in frame with V and J, and all other rearrangements were classified as non-productive. Following IMGT convention, CDR3 was defined as the stretch from the second conserved V-encoded cysteine up to the conserved J-encoded phenylalanine. The earlier analysis of 587 of the donors excluded sequences that lacked an unambiguous match to a single V gene segment. An earlier analysis of 450 to 650 of the donors called V segments functional above 56.7% productive rearrangements and segregating when the between-donor standard deviation exceeded 5%. A statistical classification framework was built for diagnosing cytomegalovirus status from the catalog of TCR beta chain sequences. In a later analysis, V and J genes were assigned by comparing TCR nucleotide sequences against IMGT/GENE-DB human TR gene sequences. A later analysis assigned CDR3 sequences and most-parsimonious VDJ recombination scenarios with the TCRdist pipeline. In a later analysis, every TCR beta chain was defined by the combination of its CDR3 amino acid sequence and its V-gene family, and reads without a unique V-gene family were dropped. As a way to deal with suspected cross-contamination and a sequencing artifact, a later analysis dropped over 550 nucleotide sequences that were highly shared and had low generation probability. A later analysis calculated a clonal expansion index for each public chain from normalized within-repertoire ranks of inferred template counts. A later analysis computed generation probabilities with a VDJ recombination model fitted to out-of-frame rearrangements, and checked the results against IGoR. A later analysis scored TCR-TCR, TCR-HLA and TCR-CMV co-occurrence with hypergeometric tests, applying a repertoire-size bias correction to TCR pairs. A later analysis estimated false discovery rates by permuting HLA or CMV assignments 20 times. In a later analysis, co-occurring TCRs were grouped using DBSCAN, and TCRdist sequence similarity was added for clustering within HLA-allele-positive subsets. Repertoires with fewer than 30,000 or more than 120,000 public chains, plus five repertoires with anomalous nucleotide sharing, were excluded from co-occurrence clustering. TCRdb re-hosts the immuneACCESS table, in-frame sequences only. Its copies lack some clones; in the studies checked, an unresolved V gene accounts for under half of them, and the cause for the rest is not known. Clonal size and the V and J genes are those of that table, whereas D and trimming came from the DNA. The sample records almost 200,000 clones, roughly 85% of which are singletons. Roughly 4.5% of the sample goes to the ten largest clones.

With respect to this clone: The antigen it binds to is not known. Base qualities were left out, and no much larger clone turns up one base away.

The TCR sequence derives from a woman aged 30 to 39 in good health and CMV-seropositive. Sequenced sample: PBMCs.

Here the CDR3 is given as CASRPEDRTETQYF. The DNA reads TGTGCCAGCAGACCCGAGGACAGAACAGAGACCCAGTACTTC. This receptor chain uses TRBV7-8 and TRBJ2-5, and possibly TRBD1, on 6 matching bases. The CDR3 runs 14 amino acids, cysteine and phenylalanine included. The read is trimmed to its CDR3 DNA, 42 bases read in frame from base 1. CDR1 SGHVS and CDR2 FQNEAQ were looked up in the germline V gene. Relative to germline, V is 6 bases shorter and J is 4 bases shorter, with 15 bases between their ends.